The 27 T cell receptor beta chains given below trace back to one sample, sequenced in a study of beta chain features in type 1 diabetes. Study findings and constraints: Shortening of TCRB CDR3s, moderate but significant, appeared in all four CD4+ subsets of Type 1 diabetes patients.

The sequenced template was cDNA made from the entire isolated RNA. The protocol was immunoSEQ multiplex PCR, while the TCRdb copy is restricted to in-frame clones and leaves out a portion. The sample has about 340,000 clones; roughly 14% are singletons. Which antigens these TCRs recognize remains unknown. The source material was naive CD4+ T cells from blood. These TCRs come from a woman in her late teens or twenties with type 1 diabetes.

The chain is built from TRBV9 and TRBJ1-1; no reliable D call. V lost 0 bases and J lost 8, with 14 bases in between. The CDR3 spans 14 residues. CDR1 is SGDLS, CDR2 YYNGEE, per germline. The CDR3 loop is CASSVVAPPIEAFF. The CDR3 nucleotides read TGTGCCAGCAGCGTAGTGGCCCCTCCGATCGAAGCTTTCTTT.

This clone was counted only a few times. The chain recombines TRBV5-1 with TRBJ2-2; no clear D. The CDR3 has 14 residues. Deletions cut 1 base from V and 4 bases from J, with 8 bases between. Germline V gives CDR1 SGHRS, CDR2 YFSETQ. CDR3 protein: CASSLIGSTGELFF. CDR3 in DNA: TGCGCCAGCAGCTTGATCGGTTCCACCGGGGAGCTGTTTTTT.

This clone was seen more than once but under ten times. CDR3 nucleotide sequence: TGTGCCAGCAGGTCTACACGGAGCTCCTACAATGAGCAGTTCTTC. Residues: CASRSTRSSYNEQFF. This chain uses TRBV6-5 with TRBJ2-1; D gene ambiguous. The CDR3 has 15 amino acids. V shed 6 bases and J shed 0 bases, with 12 bases lying between them. Germline CDR1 reads MNHEY; CDR2 reads SVGAGI.

This sequence joins TRBV5-6 and TRBJ2-3, with 7 positions matching TRBD2. V dropped 2 bases and J dropped 4; count of bases not matched to a gene: 7. Germline V gene lookup returns CDR1 SGHDT and CDR2 YYEEEE. The CDR3 runs to 15 residues. The CDR3 region is CASSFAGATADTQYF. CDR3 DNA: TGTGCCAGCAGCTTCGCGGGAGCAACCGCAGATACGCAGTATTTT.

The chain combines TRBV6-6 with TRBJ1-5; 9 positions agree with TRBD1. Per germline, CDR1 MNHNY and CDR2 SVGAGI (reference sequence). The CDR3 sequence is 15 residues long. The junction had 10 bases not matched to a gene; V was cut back by 6 bases and J by 7 bases. CDR3 residues: CASSLEGQGNQPQHF. The CDR3 nucleotides read TGTGCCAGCAGCCTGGAGGGACAGGGTAACCAGCCCCAGCATTTT.

The V and J genes are TRBV12-5 and TRBJ2-1; TRBD2 matches 13 bases. The trim removed 4 bases at V and 7 bases at J, leaving 13 bases unmatched. The germline gives CDR1 LGHNT, CDR2 FRNRAP. The CDR3 is made up of 18 amino acids. As DNA, the CDR3 is TGTGCTAGTGGTTCCCCAAATAGGACTAGCGGGAGCGGAAATGAGCAGTTCTTC. Translating it yields CASGSPNRTSGSGNEQFF.

This clone has more than one count but fewer than ten. The chain links TRBV7-8 to TRBJ1-2; 8 positions agree with TRBD1. The V gene's germline CDR1 is SGHVS and CDR2 FQNEAQ. V trimming: 5 bases; J trimming: 8 bases; junction bases outside the gene matches: 13. The length of the CDR3 is 15 residues. Here the CDR3 DNA reads TGTGCCAGCAGCAGGACAGGGCCTGTTGGTCGGGGCTACACCTTC. Translating gives CASSRTGPVGRGYTF.

The J gene is TRBJ2-3, the V gene TRBV7-6; D uncertain. V lost 0 bases and J lost 3, with 4 bases in between. The CDR3 spans 13 residues. CDR1 and CDR2 (germline): SGHVS, FNYEAQ. The CDR3 sequence: CASSLARTDTQYF. The CDR3 DNA reads as TGTGCCAGCAGCTTAGCGAGGACAGATACGCAGTATTTT.

This clone came up a few times. The chain links TRBV9 to TRBJ1-2, with a possible D match to TRBD1 (6 bases). Germline values: CDR1 SGDLS, CDR2 YYNGEE. This CDR3 spans 17 amino acids. Trimming took 3 bases from V and 6 from J, leaving 24 bases between them. The DNA for the CDR3 is TGTGCCAGCAGCGGCCGGGACACCGGGGTAAAGGGGAATGGCTACACCTTC. It is translated as CASSGRDTGVKGNGYTF. Looking up the rest from reference TRBV9 and TRBJ1-2 gives the full variable domain: DSGVTQTPKHLITATGQRVTLRCSPRSGDLSVYWYQQSLDQGLQFLIQYYNGEERAKGNILERFSAQQFPDLHSELNLSSLELGDSALYFCASSGRDTGVKGNGYTFGSGTRLTVV.

This clone was observed a handful of times. The chain couples TRBV5-1 to TRBJ2-3; 9 bases fit TRBD1. The CDR3 length is 15 residues. V was clipped by 4 bases and J by 3 bases; unmatched bases: 6. Per the germline V gene, CDR1 is SGHRS and CDR2 is YFSETQ. Here the CDR3 reads CASSLGTGRTDTQYF. CDR3 sequence (DNA): TGCGCCAGCAGCCTCGGGACAGGGAGAACAGATACGCAGTATTTT.

This clone was detected a few times. The chain links TRBV13 to TRBJ2-5; the D gene is possibly TRBD2 (6 bases). There are 16 residues in the CDR3. Per the germline V gene, CDR1 is PRHDT and CDR2 is FYEKMQ (reference sequence). The V and J ends lost 4 bases and 2 bases respectively, with 17 bases between them. CDR3 amino acids: CASSSFLGSGQETQYF. DNA for the CDR3: TGTGCCAGCAGCTCCTTTTTGGGTAGCGGACAAGAGACCCAGTACTTC.

The DNA of the CDR3 is TGCGCCAGCAGCTTGGAGGCAGGGGGCCCGGGGTATGGCTACACCTTC. It is translated as CASSLEAGGPGYGYTF. This sequence joins TRBV5-1 and TRBJ1-2, with 8 bases aligning to TRBD1. The V gene's germline CDR1 is SGHRS and CDR2 YFSETQ. The ends lost 0 bases at V and 5 bases at J; junction bases unmatched: 9. This CDR3 has 16 residues.

The rearrangement links TRBV28 to TRBJ2-3, with D possibly matching TRBD2 (7 bases). Germline V gives CDR1 MDHEN, CDR2 SYDVKM. The CDR3 runs 15 residues. Trimming stripped 3 bases from V and 5 bases from J, with 15 bases between. The CDR3 coding sequence is TGTGCCAGCAGTTTGGGGGGGGCCAAGGTAGATACGCAGTATTTT. This encodes CASSLGGAKVDTQYF.

This clone was counted only a few times. The rearrangement links TRBV10-1 to TRBJ2-7; tentatively, D is TRBD2 (5 bases). V lost 4 bases to trimming and J lost 7 bases, with 11 bases between them. The germline V gene encodes CDR1 WNHNN and CDR2 SYGVQD (reference sequence). This CDR3 has 12 residues. CDR3 region: CASSVRGKEQYV. CDR3 in DNA: TGCGCCAGCAGTGTCCGAGGGAAGGAGCAGTACGTC.

This clone came up a few times. The chain joins TRBV7-9 to TRBJ1-2; 10 positions match TRBD1. The CDR3 spans 17 residues. Germline V CDR1 and CDR2: SEHNR, FQNEAQ (reference sequence). The trim removed 6 bases at V and 4 bases at J, leaving 14 bases unmatched. For the CDR3, the DNA is TGTGCCAGCAGATTATTTGTCACGACAGGGGGCATCTATGGCTACACCTTC. Residues: CASRLFVTTGGIYGYTF.

The table lists this clone with a few counts. The rearrangement links TRBV5-1 to TRBJ2-5; 9 positions match TRBD1. V lost 4 bases, J lost 6 bases, and 7 bases stayed unmatched. Germline V gene lookup returns CDR1 SGHRS and CDR2 YFSETQ. This CDR3 has 14 residues. CDR3 in amino acids: CASSLGQGGKTQYF. In DNA, the CDR3 is TGCGCCAGCAGCCTGGGACAGGGCGGGAAGACCCAGTACTTC.

The J gene is TRBJ1-2, the V gene TRBV20-1; no reliable D call. The CDR3 runs to 11 residues. Germline loops: CDR1 DFQATT, CDR2 SNEGSKA (reference sequence). The CDR3 loop reads CTLGANYGYTF. DNA for the CDR3: TGCACCCTAGGAGCTAACTATGGCTACACCTTC.

This clone appeared a few times. The V gene is TRBV10-3, the J gene TRBJ1-5; tentatively, D is TRBD1 (5 bases). Per germline, CDR1 ENHRY and CDR2 SYGVKD. Trimming stripped 6 bases from V and 3 bases from J, with 12 bases between. The CDR3 length is 14 residues. Written as DNA, the CDR3 is TGTGCCATCAGAGGACAAGGAGACAATCAGCCCCAGCATTTT. It is translated as CAIRGQGDNQPQHF.

The chain recombines TRBV30 with TRBJ1-1, with TRBD1 identical over 7 bases. V dropped 2 bases and J dropped 5; count of bases not matched to a gene: 11. The CDR3 contains 15 residues. Germline loops: CDR1 GTSNPN, CDR2 SVGIG (reference sequence). CDR3 protein: CAWSRWKGAMTEAFF. CDR3 sequence (DNA): TGTGCCTGGAGTAGGTGGAAGGGGGCTATGACTGAAGCTTTCTTT. Together with reference TRBV30 and TRBJ1-1, the CDR3 gives the full variable domain: SQTIHQWPATLVQPVGSPLSLECTVEGTSNPNLYWYRQAAGRGLQLLFYSVGIGQISSEVPQNLSASRPQDRQFILSSKKLLLSDSGFYLCAWSRWKGAMTEAFFGQGTRLTVV.

The genes are TRBV6-5 and TRBJ2-7; 9 nucleotides line up with TRBD2. Germline CDR1 is MNHEY and CDR2 is SVGAGI. With 2 bases clipped from V and 3 bases from J, the junction kept 5 bases outside the gene matches. This CDR3 region has 15 residues. DNA for the CDR3: TGTGCCAGCAGTTACGCGGGGGGGTCCCACTACGAGCAGTACTTC. It is translated as CASSYAGGSHYEQYF.

V gene TRBV27 combines with J gene TRBJ2-5; no reliable D call. Trimming removed 4 bases at V and 5 bases at J, with 5 bases between. The germline V gene encodes CDR1 MNHEY and CDR2 SMNVEV (reference sequence). CDR3 length: 11 amino acids. The CDR3 sequence is CASSSLETQYF. DNA for the CDR3: TGTGCCAGCAGTTCTCTGGAGACCCAGTACTTC.

The table lists this clone with a few counts. The chain recombines TRBV9 with TRBJ2-1; 13 bases are a match to TRBD2. Germline V CDR1 and CDR2: SGDLS, YYNGEE. Trimming removed 2 bases from V and 5 bases from J; junction bases left unmatched: 4. The CDR3 is made up of 16 amino acids. As DNA, the CDR3 is TGTGCCAGCAGCGTCGGCGGGACTAGCGGGAACAATGAGCAGTTCTTC. It encodes CASSVGGTSGNNEQFF.

The V and J genes are TRBV5-1 and TRBJ2-1; 9 nucleotides match TRBD1. In germline, CDR1 is SGHRS, CDR2 YFSETQ. Trimming cost V 3 bases and J 7 bases; bases outside gene matches: 14. CDR3 length equals 17 residues. The DNA for the CDR3 is TGCGCCAGCAGCTGGGGGACAGGGACTATTACCAGTAATGAGCAGTTCTTC. It specifies CASSWGTGTITSNEQFF.

This clone was observed a few times. V is TRBV28 and J is TRBJ2-7; TRBD2 agrees at 7 bases. Losses at the gene ends were 6 bases for V and 6 bases for J; bases not matched to a gene: 17. The CDR3 extends over 16 amino acids. The V gene's germline CDR1 is MDHEN and CDR2 SYDVKM. Written as DNA, the CDR3 is TGTGCCAGCAGCCGCTCCGGACTAGTTTCCCCTATCGAGCAGTACTTC. Protein: CASSRSGLVSPIEQYF.

Here the CDR3 reads CAWKPTVSAFF. DNA of the CDR3: TGTGCCTGGAAACCGACAGTGTCTGCTTTCTTT. V gene TRBV30 combines with J gene TRBJ1-1; TRBD1 is a possible D gene (5 bases). The germline CDR1 and CDR2 sequences are GTSNPN and SVGIG (reference sequence). This CDR3 comprises 11 residues. Trimming pared 4 bases from V and 11 bases from J, leaving 14 bases between.

This clone has a handful of counts. This CDR3 reads CASSAVRDTQYF. As DNA, the CDR3 is TGTGCCAGCAGCGCGGTGAGGGATACGCAGTATTTT. The V call is TRBV9, the J call TRBJ2-3; D is uncertain. Trimming removed 3 bases at V and 6 bases at J, with 8 bases between. Germline CDR1 SGDLS, CDR2 YYNGEE. The CDR3 spans 12 residues.

This chain uses TRBV18 with TRBJ1-1, with D possibly being TRBD1 (5 bases). Per the germline V gene, CDR1 is KGHSH and CDR2 is LQKENI. V gave up 2 bases and J gave up 7 bases, with 20 bases separating them. The CDR3 spans 16 residues. CDR3: CASSPNGQTVGGEAFF. The CDR3 DNA sequence: TGTGCCAGCTCACCAAACGGTCAGACAGTCGGGGGTGAAGCTTTCTTT. The complete variable domain, with remaining parts taken from reference TRBV18 and TRBJ1-1, reads NAGVMQNPRHLVRRRGQEARLRCSPMKGHSHVYWYRQLPEEGLKFMVYLQKENIIDESGMPKERFSAEFPKEGPSILRIQQVVRGDSAAYFCASSPNGQTVGGEAFFGQGTRLTVV.